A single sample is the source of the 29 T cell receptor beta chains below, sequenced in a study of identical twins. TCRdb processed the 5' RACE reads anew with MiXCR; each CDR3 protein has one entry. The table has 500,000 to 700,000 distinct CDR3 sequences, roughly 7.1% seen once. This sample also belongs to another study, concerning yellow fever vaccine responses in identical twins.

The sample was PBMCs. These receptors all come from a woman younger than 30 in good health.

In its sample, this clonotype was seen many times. The CDR3: CASSWGTTSTPIYNEQFF. Written as DNA, the CDR3 is TGCGCCAGCAGCTGGGGAACCACTAGTACCCCCATCTACAATGAGCAGTTCTTC. The genes are TRBV5-1 and TRBJ2-1, with D perhaps matching TRBD2 (5 bases). The CDR3 extends over 18 amino acids. V gave up 3 bases and J gave up 3 bases, with 22 bases separating them. CDR1 is SGHRS, CDR2 YFSETQ, per germline.

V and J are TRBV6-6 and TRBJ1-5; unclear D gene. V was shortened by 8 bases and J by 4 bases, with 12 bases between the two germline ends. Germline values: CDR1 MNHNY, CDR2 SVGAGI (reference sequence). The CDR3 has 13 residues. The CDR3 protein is CASEGRRNQPQHF. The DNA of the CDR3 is TGTGCCAGCGAAGGACGTCGTAATCAGCCCCAGCATTTT.

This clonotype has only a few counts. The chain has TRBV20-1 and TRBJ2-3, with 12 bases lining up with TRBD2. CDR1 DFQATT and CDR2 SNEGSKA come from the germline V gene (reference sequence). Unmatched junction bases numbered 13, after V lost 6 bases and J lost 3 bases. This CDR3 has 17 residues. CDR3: CSARTSGKPKLTDTQYF. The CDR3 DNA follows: TGCAGTGCCAGGACTAGCGGGAAACCTAAGTTGACAGATACGCAGTATTTT.

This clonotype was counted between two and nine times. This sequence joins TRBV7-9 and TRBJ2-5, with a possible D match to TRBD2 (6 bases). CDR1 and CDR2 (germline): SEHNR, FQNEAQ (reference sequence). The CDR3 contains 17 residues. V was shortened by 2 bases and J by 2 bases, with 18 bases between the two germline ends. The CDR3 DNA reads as TGTGCCAGCAGCTTAAGTGTTGGAGGGATACGGCAAGAGACCCAGTACTTC. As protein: CASSLSVGGIRQETQYF.

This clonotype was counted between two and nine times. For the CDR3, the DNA is TGTGCTAGTGGTTTCCTAATGAAAGCTACAAGTGACAGGGGACTCCACACAGATACGCAGTATTTT. Encoded protein: CASGFLMKATSDRGLHTDTQYF. V is TRBV12-5 and J is TRBJ2-3; 8 bases fit TRBD1. The CDR3 sequence is 22 residues long. Looked up from germline, CDR1 is LGHNT and CDR2 is FRNRAP. Trimming at V came to 3 bases and at J to 2 bases, leaving 25 bases not matched to a gene.

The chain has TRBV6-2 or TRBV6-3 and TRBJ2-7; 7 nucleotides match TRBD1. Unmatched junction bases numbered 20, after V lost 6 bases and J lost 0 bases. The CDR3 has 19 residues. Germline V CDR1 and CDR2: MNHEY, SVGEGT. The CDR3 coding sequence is TGTGCCAGCAGAAAAGGGGGCATAGGGGCAGGTCCTAGCTCCTACGAGCAGTACGTC. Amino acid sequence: CASRKGGIGAGPSSYEQYV.

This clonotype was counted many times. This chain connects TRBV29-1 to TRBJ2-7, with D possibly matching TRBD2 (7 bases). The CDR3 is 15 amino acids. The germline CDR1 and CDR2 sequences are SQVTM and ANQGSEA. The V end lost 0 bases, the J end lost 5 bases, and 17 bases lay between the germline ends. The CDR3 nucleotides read TGCAGCGTTGAAGATTTGGCCGAAGGGGGGGACGAGCAGTACTTC. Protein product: CSVEDLAEGGDEQYF.

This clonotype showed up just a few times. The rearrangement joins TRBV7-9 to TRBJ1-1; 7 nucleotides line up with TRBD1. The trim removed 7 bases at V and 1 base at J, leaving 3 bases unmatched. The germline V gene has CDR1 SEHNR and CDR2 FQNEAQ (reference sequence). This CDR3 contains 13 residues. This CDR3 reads CASIAGGNTEAFF. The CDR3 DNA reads TGTGCCAGCATCGCAGGGGGGAACACTGAAGCTTTCTTT.

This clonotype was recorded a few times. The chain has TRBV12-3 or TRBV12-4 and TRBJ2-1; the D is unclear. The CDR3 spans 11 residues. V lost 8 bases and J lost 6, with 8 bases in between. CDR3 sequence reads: CASGIINEQFF. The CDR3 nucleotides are TGTGCCAGCGGTATCATCAATGAGCAGTTCTTC.

CDR3: CASSLEGQGGWRRGANVLTF. The CDR3 DNA is TGTGCCAGCAGTTTAGAGGGACAGGGCGGATGGAGGCGTGGGGCCAACGTCCTGACTTTC. This rearrangement joins TRBV12-3 or TRBV12-4 to TRBJ2-6; TRBD1 agrees at 9 bases. The CDR3 is made up of 20 amino acids. J gave up 3 bases and V 1 base, and 13 bases lay outside the gene matches.

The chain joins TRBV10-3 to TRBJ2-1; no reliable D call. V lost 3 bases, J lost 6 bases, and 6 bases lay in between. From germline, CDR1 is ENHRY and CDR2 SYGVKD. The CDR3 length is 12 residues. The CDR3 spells CAISEVANEQFF. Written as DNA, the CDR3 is TGTGCCATCAGTGAAGTTGCCAATGAGCAGTTCTTC.

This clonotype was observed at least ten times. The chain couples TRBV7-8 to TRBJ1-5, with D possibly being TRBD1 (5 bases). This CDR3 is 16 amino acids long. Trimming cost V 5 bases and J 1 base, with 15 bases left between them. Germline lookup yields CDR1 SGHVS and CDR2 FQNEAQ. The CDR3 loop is CASSQGSDRSNQPQHF. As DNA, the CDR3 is TGTGCCAGCAGCCAAGGGTCTGACAGAAGCAATCAGCCCCAGCATTTT.

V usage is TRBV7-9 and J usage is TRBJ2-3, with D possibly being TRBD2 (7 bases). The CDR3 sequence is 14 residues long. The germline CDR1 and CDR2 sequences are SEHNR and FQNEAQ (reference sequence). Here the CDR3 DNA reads TGTGTGGAAGGGGGGGTTGGAAGCACAGATACGCAGTATTTT. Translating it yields CVEGGVGSTDTQYF. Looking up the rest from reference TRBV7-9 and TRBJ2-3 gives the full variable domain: DTGVSQNPRHKITKRGQNVTFRCDPISEHNRLYWYRQTLGQGPEFLTYFQNEAQLEKSRLLSDRFSAERPKGSFSTLEIQRTEQGDSAMYLCVEGGVGSTDTQYFGPGTRLTVL.

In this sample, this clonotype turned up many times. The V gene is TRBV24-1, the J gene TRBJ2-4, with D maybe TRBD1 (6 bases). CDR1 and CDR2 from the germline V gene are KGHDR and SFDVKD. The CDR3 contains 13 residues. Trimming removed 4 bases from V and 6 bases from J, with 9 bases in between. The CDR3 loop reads CATSDAQGNIQYF. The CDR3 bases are TGTGCCACCAGTGACGCACAGGGAAACATTCAGTACTTC.

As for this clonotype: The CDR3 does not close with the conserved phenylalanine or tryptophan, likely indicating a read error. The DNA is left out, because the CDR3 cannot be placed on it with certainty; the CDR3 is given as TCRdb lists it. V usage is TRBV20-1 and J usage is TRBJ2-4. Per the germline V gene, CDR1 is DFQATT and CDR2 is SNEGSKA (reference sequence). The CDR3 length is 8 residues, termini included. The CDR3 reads CSARLTRI.

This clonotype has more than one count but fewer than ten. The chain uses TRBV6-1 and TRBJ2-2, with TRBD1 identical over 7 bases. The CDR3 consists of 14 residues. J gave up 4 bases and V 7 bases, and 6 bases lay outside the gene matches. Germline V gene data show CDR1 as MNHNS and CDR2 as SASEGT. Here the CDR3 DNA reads TGTGCCAGCATGGGGACAGCTATCACCGGGGAGCTGTTTTTT. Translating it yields CASMGTAITGELFF.

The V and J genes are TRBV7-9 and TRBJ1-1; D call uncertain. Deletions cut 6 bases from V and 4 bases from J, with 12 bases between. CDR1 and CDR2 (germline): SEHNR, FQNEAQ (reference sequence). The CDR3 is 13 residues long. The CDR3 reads CASSKSMSTEAFF. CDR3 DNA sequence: TGTGCCAGCAGTAAGAGTATGAGCACTGAAGCTTTCTTT.

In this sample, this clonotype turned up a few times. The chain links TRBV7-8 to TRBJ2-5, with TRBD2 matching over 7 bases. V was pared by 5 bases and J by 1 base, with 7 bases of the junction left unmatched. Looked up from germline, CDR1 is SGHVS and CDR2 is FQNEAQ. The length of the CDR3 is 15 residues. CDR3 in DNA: TGTGCCAGCAGCCCCGCTTCTAGCGGCCAAGAGACCCAGTACTTC. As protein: CASSPASSGQETQYF.

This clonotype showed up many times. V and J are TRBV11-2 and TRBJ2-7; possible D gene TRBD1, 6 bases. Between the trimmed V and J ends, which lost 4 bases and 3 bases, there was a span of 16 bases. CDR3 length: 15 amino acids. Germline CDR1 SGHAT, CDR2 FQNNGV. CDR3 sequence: CASSSKDRYYYEQYF. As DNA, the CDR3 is TGTGCCAGCAGCTCAAAGGACAGATACTACTACGAGCAGTACTTC.

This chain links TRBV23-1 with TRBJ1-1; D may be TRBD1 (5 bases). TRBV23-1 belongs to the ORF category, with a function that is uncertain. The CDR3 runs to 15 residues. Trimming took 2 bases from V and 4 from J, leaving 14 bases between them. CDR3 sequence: CASSQTGTEGTEAFF. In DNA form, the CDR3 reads TGCGCCAGCAGTCAAACCGGGACCGAGGGCACTGAAGCTTTCTTT.

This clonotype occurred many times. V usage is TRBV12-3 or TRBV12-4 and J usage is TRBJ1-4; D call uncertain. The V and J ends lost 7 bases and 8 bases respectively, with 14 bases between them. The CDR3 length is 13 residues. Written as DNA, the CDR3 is TGTGCCAGCACGGCCCCGGTGGGAGAAAAACTGTTTTTT. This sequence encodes CASTAPVGEKLFF.

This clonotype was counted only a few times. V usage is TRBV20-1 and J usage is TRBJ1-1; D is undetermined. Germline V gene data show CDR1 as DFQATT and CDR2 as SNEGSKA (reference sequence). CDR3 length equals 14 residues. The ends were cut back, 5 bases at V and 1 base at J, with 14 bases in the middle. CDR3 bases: TGCAGTGCTTCCCGGACGCCCCAGAACACTGAAGCTTTCTTT. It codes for CSASRTPQNTEAFF.

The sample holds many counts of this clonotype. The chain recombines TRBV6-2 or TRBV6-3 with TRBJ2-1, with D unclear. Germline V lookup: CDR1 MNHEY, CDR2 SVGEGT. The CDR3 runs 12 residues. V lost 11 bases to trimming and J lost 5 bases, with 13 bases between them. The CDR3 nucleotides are TGTGCCGGCCGTGGGCCTCACAATGAGCAGTTCTTC. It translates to CAGRGPHNEQFF.

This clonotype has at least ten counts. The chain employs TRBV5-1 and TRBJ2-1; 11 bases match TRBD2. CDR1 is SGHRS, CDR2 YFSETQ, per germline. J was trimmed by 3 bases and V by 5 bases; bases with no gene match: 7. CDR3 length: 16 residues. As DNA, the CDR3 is TGCGCCAGCAGACTAACTAGCGGGAGTGTCTACAATGAGCAGTTCTTC. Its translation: CASRLTSGSVYNEQFF.

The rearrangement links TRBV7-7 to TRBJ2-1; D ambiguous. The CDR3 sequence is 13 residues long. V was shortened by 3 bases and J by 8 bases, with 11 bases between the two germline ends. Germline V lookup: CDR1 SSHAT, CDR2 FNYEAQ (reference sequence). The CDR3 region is CASSFGPVDEQFF. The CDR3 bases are TGTGCCAGCAGCTTTGGTCCCGTGGATGAGCAGTTCTTC.

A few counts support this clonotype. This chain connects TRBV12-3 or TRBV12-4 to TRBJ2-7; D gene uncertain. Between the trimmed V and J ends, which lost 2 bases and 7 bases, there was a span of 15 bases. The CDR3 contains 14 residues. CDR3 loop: CASSLRAYAGEQYF. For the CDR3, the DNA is TGTGCCAGCAGTTTAAGGGCCTATGCCGGGGAGCAGTACTTC.

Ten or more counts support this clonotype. CDR3 nucleotides: TGTGCCAGCAGCTTAGGCCAGACTAGCGGGGGTTACAATGAGCAGTTCTTC. It encodes CASSLGQTSGGYNEQFF. The chain has TRBV7-9 and TRBJ2-1; TRBD2 matches at 12 bases. Trimming removed 1 base from V and 4 bases from J; junction bases left unmatched: 5. The CDR3 spans 17 residues. In germline, CDR1 is SEHNR, CDR2 FQNEAQ (reference sequence).

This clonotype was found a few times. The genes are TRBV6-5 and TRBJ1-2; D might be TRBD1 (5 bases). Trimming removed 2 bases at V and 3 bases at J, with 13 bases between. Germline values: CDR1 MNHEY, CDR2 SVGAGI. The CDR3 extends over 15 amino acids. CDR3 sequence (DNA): TGTGCCAGCAGTTACGGGCCAGGGTTTGACTATGGCTACACCTTC. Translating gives CASSYGPGFDYGYTF.

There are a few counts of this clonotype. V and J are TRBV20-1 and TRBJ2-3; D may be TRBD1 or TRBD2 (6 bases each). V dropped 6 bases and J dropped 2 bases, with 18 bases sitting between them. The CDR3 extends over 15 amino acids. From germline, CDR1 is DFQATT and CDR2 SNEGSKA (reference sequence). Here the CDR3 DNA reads TGCAGTGCACACCACGGGGGCCTCTTCACAGATACGCAGTATTTT. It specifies CSAHHGGLFTDTQYF.